This TCR beta chain originates from a study of T-cell reconstitution after alpha-beta-depleted transplantation in children (dated by TCRdb to about 2016). Looking at the study overall: T-cell immune reconstitution after TCRalphabeta/CD19-depleted allogeneic hematopoietic cell transplantation in children was quantitatively tracked in the study by means of TCR repertoire profiling.

The sample's treatment or condition label, in plain terms: allogeneic hematopoietic cell transplantation with graft depleted of TCRalphabeta T cells and CD19 B cells. The children who served as transplant recipients had been given grafts of TCRalphabeta/CD19-depleted allogeneic hematopoietic cells. Libraries came from PCR. Data came from an Illumina HiSeq 2500. To normalize quantification of the TCRbeta repertoire, the TCR libraries were built with molecular barcoding that relied on unique molecular identifiers. The public sequencing data were trimmed at Q25 with fastp and processed into clonotypes with MiXCR by TCRdb, which kept only in-frame beta chains. One record per CDR3 amino acid sequence lists the most common genes and DNA. The table for this sample lists over 80,000 distinct CDR3 sequences; 20% to 30% of them were counted only once. About a fifth of the sample belongs to the ten largest clones.

Counted from cysteine to phenylalanine, this CDR3 has 15 amino acids. Just the 45-base CDR3 DNA is kept, in frame starting at base 1. Trimming removed 3 bases from V and 8 bases from J, leaving 16 bases between the germline ends. CDR1 and CDR2, per the germline V gene, are KGHDR and SFDVKD. The paper as a whole reports these results and caveats: Over the following months the frequencies of hyperexpanded clones went down, and after one year T-cell counts and TCRbeta diversity were mostly credited to newly produced T cells. In some patients, the high TCRbeta diversity seen at day 60 was put down to recipient T cells and intrathymic progenitors that had survived conditioning. About two months after transplant, the apparently early recovery of alphabetaT-cell counts reportedly depended on just several hundred clones that had expanded rapidly and came from non-depleted graft cells.

To note about this clonotype: Its antigen is unknown. Per-base quality was not reported, and no clone a single base away is much larger than it.

The V gene is TRBV24-1 and the J gene is TRBJ2-1; D gene: possibly TRBD2, on 6 matching bases. This TCR was sampled from a boy aged 2 to 10 with acute lymphoblastic leukemia, due to receive a stem cell transplant. This sample comprised PBMCs, obtained before TCRalphabeta/CD19-depleted stem cell transplant. Read as DNA, the sequence is TGTGCCACCAGTGATAAGCGGAGGGCCCTGGATGAGCAGTTCTTC. This codes for CATSDKRRALDEQFF.